This TCR beta chain comes out of a study of Graves' ophthalmopathy and Graves' hyperthyroidism. The wider study: Peripheral blood was gathered at the point of initial diagnosis, before any treatment started.

This clonotype was seen many times. Its antigen is not identified. Study results and caveats: Researchers report that a 13-signature model separated ophthalmopathy from stable hyperthyroidism, posting about 90% sensitivity and 75% to 84% specificity. Among expanded thyroid clonotypes above 0.001 frequency, most also occurred in blood.

CDR1 is LNHDA and CDR2 is SQIVND in the germline V gene (reference sequence). Trimming removed 4 bases at V and 1 base at J, with 7 bases between. The CDR3 is 13 residues long. RNA transcripts were the source from which TCR beta CDR3 regions were amplified. The library came from an HTBI-primed first-round RT-PCR and a second-round multiplex PCR. TCRdb passed the multiplex PCR reads through MiXCR, listing each CDR3 protein once. The profile covers hundreds of thousands of distinct CDR3 sequences, with 20% to 25% appearing a single time and roughly 6.9% taken by the ten largest. Uncontrolled infections, other autoimmune diseases, pregnancy or lactation barred patients from enrollment.

Sequenced material: peripheral blood. The receptor comes from a woman younger than 35 with stable Graves' hyperthyroidism. Some clones in this sample may be carry-over from other donors' samples. The chain recombines TRBV19 with TRBJ1-1; D ambiguous. CDR3 amino acids: CASSKGGNTEAFF. CDR3 sequence (DNA): TGTGCCAGTAGTAAGGGCGGGAACACTGAAGCTTTCTTT. Using reference TRBV19 and TRBJ1-1 for the parts outside the CDR3, the full variable domain is DGGITQSPKYLFRKEGQNVTLSCEQNLNHDAMYWYRQDPGQGLRLIYYSQIVNDFQKGDIAEGYSVSREKKESFPLTVTSAQKNPTAFYLCASSKGGNTEAFFGQGTRLTVV.